One sample yielded the 6 T cell receptor beta chains listed below, sequenced in a study of CD8 T cells in ankylosing spondylitis. TCRdb ran MiXCR on the 5' RACE reads and lists one entry per CDR3 protein. Here the sample spans under 400,000 distinct CDR3 sequences, approximately 10% being singletons. Material: blood, either unsorted or a sorted T cell fraction (not recorded which). These receptors were obtained from a female donor with ankylosing spondylitis or in good health (not recorded which).

This clonotype was detected many times. The chain has TRBV7-9 and TRBJ2-3; TRBD2 is a possible D gene (5 bases). V lost 3 bases and J 11 bases, leaving 12 bases between the germline ends. In germline, CDR1 is SEHNR, CDR2 FQNEAQ (reference sequence). The CDR3 is 12 amino acids. DNA of the CDR3: TGTGCCAGCAGCTTCGTCTCAGGAGGGCAGTATTTT. Encoded protein: CASSFVSGGQYF.

The gene calls are TRBV20-1 and TRBJ2-5; no clear D gene. CDR3 length: 14 amino acids. V lost 0 bases, J lost 3 bases, and 11 bases lay in between. Germline V gene lookup returns CDR1 DFQATT and CDR2 SNEGSKA (reference sequence). The CDR3 sequence: CSAREPRPEETQYF. In nucleotides, the CDR3 is TGCAGTGCTAGAGAGCCCCGACCCGAAGAGACCCAGTACTTC.

This clonotype was counted many times. The J gene is TRBJ2-1, the V gene TRBV27, with TRBD2 as a possible D gene (6 bases). CDR3 length: 14 amino acids. Germline loops: CDR1 MNHEY, CDR2 SMNVEV (reference sequence). Trimming removed 5 bases at V and 8 bases at J, with 16 bases between. CDR3 nucleotides: TGTGCCAGCAGTCCGGGACTTTCTAGGCATGAGCAGTTCTTC. Residues: CASSPGLSRHEQFF.

This chain joins TRBV20-1 and TRBJ2-3; D tentatively reads TRBD1 or TRBD2 (5 bases each). Germline CDR1 and CDR2: DFQATT and SNEGSKA (reference sequence). Trimming pared 3 bases from V and 3 bases from J, leaving 19 bases between. This CDR3 is built from 16 residues. The CDR3 DNA sequence: TGCAGTGCTAGTCGAACGCAGGGAGTTGGAACAGATACGCAGTATTTT. This sequence encodes CSASRTQGVGTDTQYF.

This clonotype was seen many times. The chain links TRBV7-9 to TRBJ2-2, with 7 bases that match TRBD2. The CDR3 is 16 amino acids. With 6 bases clipped from V and 1 base from J, the junction kept 8 bases outside the gene matches. CDR1 and CDR2 from the germline V gene are SEHNR and FQNEAQ (reference sequence). The CDR3, as DNA: TGTGCCAGCAGACCCAGCGGGAAAGAGAACACCGGGGAGCTGTTTTTT. Protein sequence: CASRPSGKENTGELFF. Complete variable domain (other parts from reference TRBV7-9 and TRBJ2-2): DTGVSQNPRHKITKRGQNVTFRCDPISEHNRLYWYRQTLGQGPEFLTYFQNEAQLEKSRLLSDRFSAERPKGSFSTLEIQRTEQGDSAMYLCASRPSGKENTGELFFGEGSRLTVL.

This clonotype was seen only a few times. CDR3 sequence: CASLRAANYGYTF. The CDR3 bases are TGTGCCAGCTTAAGGGCAGCTAACTATGGCTACACCTTC. The chain uses TRBV28 and TRBJ1-2; D is uncertain. Germline V lookup: CDR1 MDHEN, CDR2 SYDVKM. V was clipped by 8 bases and J by 0 bases, with 10 bases between them. The CDR3 has 13 amino acids.